This T cell receptor (beta chain) was captured in a study of tumor-infiltrating lymphocytes in primary liver carcinoma. Both RNA and DNA were isolated together from around 20-30 mg of bulk tissue that had not been sorted. Researchers generated TCR beta cDNA from roughly 520 ng of total RNA, relying on a constant-region primer. Investigators got TCR beta libraries out of three nested multiplex PCR rounds, done with slightly modified ARM-PCR. PCR rounds one and two used TRBV1-TRBV30 forward primers with a C-beta reverse primer for 10 cycles each. TCRdb recomputed calls from the multiplex PCR reads with MiXCR, one row per CDR3 protein. The sample lists 40,000 to 50,000 distinct CDR3 sequences, roughly 77% occurring once. About this clonotype: Its antigen remains unidentified. The junction does not match germline at one end; this may be a read error.

CDR3 size: 22 residues. Looked up from germline, CDR1 is LNHDA and CDR2 is SQIVND (reference sequence). Study-wide findings and caveats: Significantly larger top-250-clone fractions were found in tumors than in blood (p = 0.039).

The sequencing input was liver tumor tissue from sampling region 3. The subset was: tumor region T3, left-lateral pole. The TCR sequence derives from a man between 40 and 49 years old with primary liver carcinoma and hepatitis B virus infection. The V call is TRBV19, the J call TRBJ1-5; D unresolved. The CDR3 protein is CASSMCRRTALRAQYSNQLQHF. The CDR3 DNA reads as TGTGCCAGTAGTATGTGCAGGAGAACGGCACTCCGGGCCCAATATAGCAATCAGCTCCAGCATTTT.